This T cell receptor beta chain was captured by sequencing in a study of T cell changes during pregnancy in multiple sclerosis (dated by TCRdb to between 2017 and 2020). In the study overall: The study looked at changes in the T cell repertoire across pregnancy in women with multiple sclerosis.

CDR1 and CDR2 were assigned from the germline V gene as SGHVS and FQNEAQ. The CDR3 starts with the cysteine, ends with the phenylalanine, and has 15 residues. Only the CDR3 portion is preserved as DNA: 45 bases, with reading frame beginning at the first base. At the junction V is shortened by 5 bases and J by 7 bases; bases outside the gene matches: 9. As regards this clone: Its antigen specificity is not known. No quality values exist for individual bases; no much larger clone is one base distant.

Preparation of the library involved the immunoSEQ multiplex PCR assay. In TCRdb, the immuneACCESS table is reduced to in-frame sequences with V and J assigned. These tables do not hold every clone; where another copy was compared, an unresolved V gene accounts for under half, and the others remain unexplained. The sample contains around 48,000 clones, roughly 92% of them found a single time. Approximately 0.72% of the sample is taken by the ten largest. Sequenced material: CD4+ T cells from peripheral blood mononuclear cells, taken in the third trimester of pregnancy. The chain couples TRBV7-8 to TRBJ2-7; 12 bases in between match TRBD1. The sequence came from a female donor with multiple sclerosis, enrolled in a pregnancy study. The sequenced DNA: TGTGCCAGCAGCCGACCGGGACAGGGGGCAACGGAGCAGTACTTC. This sequence encodes CASSRPGQGATEQYF.